What follows are 26 T cell receptor beta chains derived from one specimen sequenced in a study of Graves' ophthalmopathy and Graves' hyperthyroidism. RNA transcripts served as template for amplifying TCR beta CDR3 sequences. Scientists carried out first-round RT-PCR using HTBI primers and then a second-round multiplex PCR. A single record per CDR3 protein comes from TCRdb applying MiXCR to the multiplex PCR reads. The sample holds a few hundred thousand distinct CDR3 sequences, roughly 39% seen once. Sequenced input: peripheral blood or thyroid tissue (not recorded which). The receptors originated from an adult man with Graves' hyperthyroidism.

The rearrangement uses TRBV7-9 and TRBJ2-6; 11 bases map to TRBD2. Germline values: CDR1 SEHNR, CDR2 FQNEAQ (reference sequence). The junction had 10 bases not matched to a gene; V was cut back by 5 bases and J by 4 bases. The CDR3 is made up of 18 amino acids. The CDR3, as DNA: TGTGCCAGCAGCCAAGCCGCCTGGACTAGCGGGGGGGCCAACGTCCTGACTTTC. It codes for CASSQAAWTSGGANVLTF.

In its sample, this clonotype was seen a few times. V is TRBV13 and J is TRBJ1-4, with 9 positions matching TRBD1. J was trimmed by 7 bases and V by 2 bases; bases with no gene match: 8. This CDR3 spans 16 amino acids. Germline CDR1 and CDR2: PRHDT and FYEKMQ (reference sequence). The CDR3 loop is CASSLTPDRGGEKLFF. The CDR3 nucleotides read TGTGCCAGCAGCTTAACCCCCGACAGGGGGGGTGAAAAACTGTTTTTT. Together with reference TRBV13 and TRBJ1-4, the CDR3 gives the full variable domain: AAGVIQSPRHLIKEKRETATLKCYPIPRHDTVYWYQQGPGQDPQFLISFYEKMQSDKGSIPDRFSAQQFSDYHSELNMSSLELGDSALYFCASSLTPDRGGEKLFFGSGTQLSVL.

CDR3 sequence: CASSLPTGVNTEAFF. The CDR3 bases are TGTGCCAGCAGCTTACCCACAGGGGTAAACACTGAAGCTTTCTTT. The chain carries TRBV7-2 and TRBJ1-1; 7 bases are shared with TRBD1. Losses at the gene ends were 2 bases for V and 2 bases for J; bases not matched to a gene: 5. CDR3 length: 15 amino acids. CDR1 is SGHTA, CDR2 FQGNSA, per germline.

In this sample, this clonotype turned up a few times. V and J are TRBV12-3 or TRBV12-4 and TRBJ2-5; D tentatively reads TRBD1 or TRBD2 (5 bases each). Trimming pared 6 bases from V and 4 bases from J, leaving 15 bases between. This CDR3 has 14 residues. The CDR3 region is CASSPRGGRETQYF. CDR3 nucleotides: TGTGCCAGCAGCCCCCGGGGCGGTCGAGAGACCCAGTACTTC.

The chain has TRBV2 and TRBJ1-1; possibly TRBD1 for D (5 bases). Per the germline V gene, CDR1 is SNHLY and CDR2 is FYNNEI. This CDR3 has 16 residues. The ends were cut back, 7 bases at V and 5 bases at J, with 23 bases in the middle. The CDR3: CASTLEGRLAGTEAFF. The CDR3 bases are TGTGCCAGCACCCTGGAGGGGAGACTAGCGGGGACTGAAGCTTTCTTT.

This clonotype came up many times. The chain uses TRBV7-3 and TRBJ2-5; D call uncertain. This CDR3 has 14 residues. V dropped 3 bases and J dropped 1 base, with 9 bases sitting between them. Germline V gives CDR1 SGHTA, CDR2 FQGTGA. The CDR3 DNA follows: TGTGCCAGCAGCTTGGGATCTCCCCAAGAGACCCAGTACTTC. It translates to CASSLGSPQETQYF.

The chain joins TRBV14 to TRBJ2-5; TRBD1 matches 9 bases. CDR1 and CDR2 (germline): SGHDN, FVKESK. Germline trimming cut 4 bases from V and 7 bases from J; bases unmatched to any gene: 13. The CDR3 consists of 16 residues. As DNA, the CDR3 is TGTGCCAGCAGCCCCTTAACCGGGACAGGGACTGGGACCCAGTACTTC. Translated: CASSPLTGTGTGTQYF.

This clonotype was detected ten times or more. The chain employs TRBV12-3 or TRBV12-4 and TRBJ2-7, with D possibly matching TRBD2 (5 bases). The CDR3 sequence is 16 residues long. V was trimmed by 5 bases and J by 5 bases, leaving 22 bases between them. The CDR3 is CASSPMLGGSRNEQYF. For the CDR3, the DNA is TGTGCCAGCAGTCCCATGCTAGGAGGATCGAGAAACGAGCAGTACTTC.

This clonotype was recorded only once. The junction does not match germline at one end; this may be a read error. The J gene is TRBJ1-1, the V gene TRBV7-9; D remains unclear. The CDR3 runs 15 residues. CDR1 is SEHNR, CDR2 FQNEAQ, per germline (reference sequence). The CDR3, as DNA: TGCGCCAGCAGTCAGACTAGCGGGAGAAACACTGAAGCTTTCTTT. The encoded protein is CASSQTSGRNTEAFF.

The V call is TRBV10-3, the J call TRBJ1-3, with TRBD1 as a possible D gene (5 bases). V was shortened by 3 bases and J by 2 bases, with 8 bases between the two germline ends. The CDR3 sequence is 14 residues long. Per the germline V gene, CDR1 is ENHRY and CDR2 is SYGVKD. The DNA for the CDR3 is TGTGCCATCAGTGATATCAGGGCTGGAAACACCATATATTTT. Protein product: CAISDIRAGNTIYF.

This chain links TRBV29-1 with TRBJ1-1; 9 bases align to TRBD1. The CDR3 runs to 13 residues. The V gene's germline CDR1 is SQVTM and CDR2 ANQGSEA. V shed 4 bases, J shed 5 bases, and the junction held 5 bases outside the gene matches. The chain's CDR3 is CSVGGGQGTEAFF. The CDR3 coding sequence is TGCAGCGTTGGGGGGGGACAGGGAACTGAAGCTTTCTTT.

This clonotype was recorded many times. The genes are TRBV12-3 or TRBV12-4 and TRBJ2-7; the D gene is possibly TRBD1 (6 bases). The CDR3 is 14 amino acids. Trimming pared 5 bases from V and 3 bases from J, leaving 14 bases between. CDR3 in DNA: TGTGCCAGCAGTGCCCCGTCGGACAGCTACGAGCAGTACTTC. Translating it yields CASSAPSDSYEQYF.

V usage is TRBV7-8 and J usage is TRBJ2-1; a weak D match, TRBD2 (5 bases). The CDR3 sequence is 12 residues long. With 0 bases removed from V and 9 bases from J, the gap between germline ends came to 6 bases. Germline V gene sequence: CDR1 SGHVS, CDR2 FQNEAQ. CDR3 sequence (DNA): TGTGCCAGCAGCTTAGCTCGGGGTGAGCAGTTCTTC. Translation: CASSLARGEQFF.

This clonotype was recorded many times. This sequence joins TRBV5-1 and TRBJ1-5; possibly TRBD1 for D (5 bases). The CDR3 has 14 amino acids. V was cut by 0 bases and J by 3 bases, with 7 bases left in between. Germline assignment: CDR1 SGHRS and CDR2 YFSETQ. DNA of the CDR3: TGCGCCAGCAGCTTGGGACAGACCAATCAGCCCCAGCATTTT. Amino acid sequence: CASSLGQTNQPQHF.

This clonotype has a count of ten or more. The chain links TRBV29-1 to TRBJ2-7; tentatively, D is TRBD2 (5 bases). Trimming took 1 base from V and 1 from J, leaving 17 bases between them. Germline V gives CDR1 SQVTM, CDR2 ANQGSEA. This CDR3 is 16 amino acids long. The CDR3 DNA follows: TGCAGCGTTGAAGGGTTCGAGGACGGAGGATCCTACGAGCAGTACTTC. Its protein product is CSVEGFEDGGSYEQYF.

The V and J genes are TRBV7-9 and TRBJ1-4; the D is unclear. The CDR3 covers 14 residues. Trimming removed 5 bases at V and 6 bases at J, with 13 bases between. Per the germline V gene, CDR1 is SEHNR and CDR2 is FQNEAQ (reference sequence). In nucleotides, the CDR3 is TGTGCCAGCAGCCAAGATATATCAGATGAAAAACTGTTTTTT. Encoded protein: CASSQDISDEKLFF.

This chain links TRBV15 with TRBJ2-5; 7 nucleotides align to TRBD1. Unmatched junction bases numbered 9, after V lost 3 bases and J lost 2 bases. CDR1 and CDR2 from the germline V gene are LNHNV and YYDKDF (reference sequence). This CDR3 is 16 amino acids long. The CDR3 reads CATSSQVPGQQETQYF. The DNA of the CDR3 is TGTGCCACCAGCAGCCAAGTTCCGGGACAGCAAGAGACCCAGTACTTC.

The sample holds many counts of this clonotype. The V gene is TRBV29-1, the J gene TRBJ2-5; D ambiguous. Trimming removed 3 bases from V and 10 bases from J, with 12 bases in between. The CDR3 is 11 residues long. Germline V gene data show CDR1 as SQVTM and CDR2 as ANQGSEA. The CDR3 is CSVDEKRIQYF. DNA of the CDR3: TGCAGCGTTGACGAGAAGAGGATCCAGTACTTC.

This clonotype was recorded many times. V is TRBV7-2 and J is TRBJ2-5, with TRBD2 matching over 15 bases. J was trimmed by 1 base and V by 4 bases; bases with no gene match: 10. The CDR3 has 19 amino acids. Germline CDR1 reads SGHTA; CDR2 reads FQGNSA. CDR3 DNA sequence: TGTGCCAGCAGCTCACCTAGAAGGACTAGCGGGGGGGCCCAAGAGACCCAGTACTTC. Protein: CASSSPRRTSGGAQETQYF.

This clonotype was recorded at least ten times. The chain uses TRBV12-3 or TRBV12-4 and TRBJ1-4; D gene unclear. The ends were cut back, 4 bases at V and 3 bases at J, with 6 bases in the middle. The CDR3 has 13 residues. This CDR3 reads CASSSDPNEKLFF. The CDR3 DNA sequence: TGTGCCAGCAGTTCCGACCCTAATGAAAAACTGTTTTTT.

This clonotype was observed a few times. The genes are TRBV9 and TRBJ2-7, with D possibly matching TRBD2 (5 bases). V lost 3 bases and J lost 0, with 10 bases in between. CDR3 length: 14 amino acids. The germline gives CDR1 SGDLS, CDR2 YYNGEE. CDR3 sequence reads: CASSGHGDSYEQYF. The CDR3 coding sequence is TGTGCCAGCAGCGGGCACGGGGACTCCTACGAGCAGTACTTC.

The V call is TRBV7-9, the J call TRBJ2-7; the match to TRBD1 covers 7 bases. Germline V gene data show CDR1 as SEHNR and CDR2 as FQNEAQ (reference sequence). V lost 3 bases and J lost 2; bases outside the gene matches: 7. The CDR3 runs to 15 residues. The CDR3 DNA sequence: TGTGCCAGCAGCTTCCGGGACAGCGTAGCCTACGAGCAGTACTTC. Its protein product is CASSFRDSVAYEQYF. Variable domain in full (rest from reference TRBV7-9 and TRBJ2-7): DTGVSQNPRHKITKRGQNVTFRCDPISEHNRLYWYRQTLGQGPEFLTYFQNEAQLEKSRLLSDRFSAERPKGSFSTLEIQRTEQGDSAMYLCASSFRDSVAYEQYFGPGTRLTVT.

The chain employs TRBV20-1 and TRBJ1-2; TRBD1 aligns across 12 bases. Trimming at V came to 3 bases and at J to 3 bases, leaving 5 bases not matched to a gene. Germline CDR1 is DFQATT and CDR2 is SNEGSKA (reference sequence). CDR3 length: 15 amino acids. The DNA for the CDR3 is TGCAGTGCTAGGGCCGGGACAGGGGGCCACTATGGCTACACCTTC. Protein product: CSARAGTGGHYGYTF.

Only a few counts were recorded for this clonotype. The chain is built from TRBV10-2 and TRBJ2-7, with 7 bases that match TRBD1. Germline V gene lookup returns CDR1 WSHSY and CDR2 SAAADI. This CDR3 is built from 13 residues. The junction had 6 bases not matched to a gene; V was cut back by 10 bases and J by 0 bases. CDR3 sequence reads: CATLHRGSYEQYF. The CDR3 bases are TGCGCCACCTTGCACAGGGGCTCCTACGAGCAGTACTTC.

The gene calls are TRBV29-1 and TRBJ2-1; 10 nucleotides match TRBD2. The CDR3 covers 15 residues. The germline V gene has CDR1 SQVTM and CDR2 ANQGSEA. J gave up 6 bases and V 5 bases, and 10 bases lay outside the gene matches. The DNA for the CDR3 is TGCAGCGTTCCTTTTCAAGCGGGAGGGGGCAATGAGCAGTTCTTC. As protein: CSVPFQAGGGNEQFF.

The chain couples TRBV7-9 to TRBJ1-1; a weak D match, TRBD1 (6 bases). Between the trimmed V and J ends, which lost 1 base and 4 bases, there was a span of 10 bases. Germline V gene sequence: CDR1 SEHNR, CDR2 FQNEAQ (reference sequence). The CDR3 has 14 residues. The CDR3 sequence is CASSLEGVGTEAFF. CDR3 DNA: TGTGCCAGCAGCTTAGAGGGGGTAGGCACTGAAGCTTTCTTT.